The clone carrying this T cell receptor (beta chain) appeared many times. Its antigen is unidentified. The TCR library protocol attached unique molecular identifiers to the individual cDNA molecules. TCRdb ran MiXCR on the 5' RACE reads and lists one entry per CDR3 protein. The sample carries 30,000 or so distinct CDR3 sequences, under 6% recorded once. The data were obtained in a study of early T cells in non-severe SARS-CoV-2 infection. For the study at large: The authors sequenced bulk RNA from unsorted whole blood, leaving chains unpaired.

Whole-study findings and limits: Anti-spike CD8 specificities were favored by VDJdb matching, whose results missed private and CD4 specificities.

This sequence originates from an adult who was a healthcare worker with PCR-confirmed SARS-CoV-2 infection or an uninfected control (not recorded which). Material for sequencing was whole blood.

This chain's CDR3 is CSVGNTTNQPQHF. CDR3 DNA: TGCAGCGTTGGAAACACCACGAATCAGCCCCAGCATTTT. The chain employs TRBV29-1 and TRBJ1-5; unclear D gene. Trimming cost V 4 bases and J 4 bases, with 11 bases left between them. Germline V gene lookup returns CDR1 SQVTM and CDR2 ANQGSEA. The CDR3 extends over 13 amino acids.